Included here is one TCR beta chain sequence, with context. Its antigen is not identified. This specimen comes from a study of cytomegalovirus exposure and HLA in healthy donors. Germline V gene sequence: CDR1 MNHEY, CDR2 SMNVEV (reference sequence). The CDR3 is 15 amino acids. V shed 10 bases and J shed 6 bases, with 23 bases lying between them. With 60 Vbeta and 13 Jbeta primers, the PCR was carried out. TCRdb keeps only in-frame clones here, not all; method: immunoSEQ multiplex PCR. Of 150,000 to 200,000 clones in the sample, approximately 73% were seen once. These donors, healthy bone marrow donors, were studied. Whole-study findings and limits: TCR beta V- and J-gene trimming was later associated with a missense DCLRE1C variant.

This TCR was recovered from a man between 25 and 39 years old in good health and CMV-seropositive. J is TRBJ2-3 and V is TRBV27; TRBD2 is a possible D gene (6 bases). The sequenced material came from PBMCs. The CDR3 DNA sequence: TGTGCCACCAGATTCGGTAGCGGACTTGGGGATACGCAGTATTTT. Translated: CATRFGSGLGDTQYF.